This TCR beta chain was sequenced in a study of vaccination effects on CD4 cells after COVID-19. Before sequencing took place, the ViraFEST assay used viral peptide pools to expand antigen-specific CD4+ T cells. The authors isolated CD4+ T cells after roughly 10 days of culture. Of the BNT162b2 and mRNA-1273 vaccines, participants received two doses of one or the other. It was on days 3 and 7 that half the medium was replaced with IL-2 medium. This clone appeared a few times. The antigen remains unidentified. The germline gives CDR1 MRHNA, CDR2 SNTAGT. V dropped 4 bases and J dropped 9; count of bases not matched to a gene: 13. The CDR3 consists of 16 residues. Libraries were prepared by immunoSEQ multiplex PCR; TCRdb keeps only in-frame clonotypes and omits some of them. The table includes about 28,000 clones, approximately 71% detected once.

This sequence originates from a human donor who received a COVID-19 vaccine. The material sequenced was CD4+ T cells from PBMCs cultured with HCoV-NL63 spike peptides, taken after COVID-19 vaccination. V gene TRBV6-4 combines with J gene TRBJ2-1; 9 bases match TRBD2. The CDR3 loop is CASSALAGSGSSEQFF. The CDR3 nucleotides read TGTGCCAGCAGTGCCCTTGCAGGTAGCGGGAGTAGTGAGCAGTTCTTC.